The 30 T cell receptor beta chains in this list originate from one sample, sequenced in a study of shared clonotypes between healthy human individuals. Data came from immunoSEQ multiplex PCR; TCRdb stores just in-frame clones and leaves some out. The table records over 1.5 million clones, around 98% of them present only once. Sequenced: naive CD4+ T cells sorted from blood. Subset defined: CD45RA+ positively selected. These receptors all come from a man aged 30-40 years in good health.

The CDR3 loop is CASGVGLPRFF. CDR3 DNA: TGTGCCAGCGGCGTTGGGCTACCCAGGTTCTTC. V usage is TRBV28 and J usage is TRBJ2-1, with D unresolved. CDR3 length equals 11 residues. Between the trimmed V and J ends, which lost 8 bases and 15 bases, there was a span of 17 bases. Germline V gene lookup returns CDR1 MDHEN and CDR2 SYDVKM.

This CDR3 reads CASSPLSEPEQYF. DNA for the CDR3: TGTGCCAGCTCACCACTCTCCGAGCCCGAGCAGTACTTC. This chain connects TRBV18 to TRBJ2-7, with D hard to call. Germline V gene lookup returns CDR1 KGHSH and CDR2 LQKENI. The length of the CDR3 is 13 residues. Trimming left V 1 base short and J 6 bases short, with 10 bases between.

The chain uses TRBV11-2 and TRBJ2-1; 10 nucleotides match TRBD2. J was trimmed by 4 bases and V by 5 bases; bases with no gene match: 5. The CDR3 is 15 amino acids. Germline CDR1 SGHAT, CDR2 FQNNGV. CDR3 coding DNA: TGTGCCAGCAGCCCGGGACTAGCGTCTTACAATGAGCAGTTCTTC. Translated, it gives CASSPGLASYNEQFF.

The chain joins TRBV6-5 to TRBJ2-1; TRBD1 matches 12 bases. The V segment lost 0 bases and the J segment 8 bases; nucleotides outside the gene matches: 5. This CDR3 has 16 residues. The germline V gene has CDR1 MNHEY and CDR2 SVGAGI. CDR3 bases: TGTGCCAGCAGTTACTCGTCGGGACAGGGGGCCTATGAGCAGTTCTTC. Its protein product is CASSYSSGQGAYEQFF.

The chain links TRBV15 to TRBJ1-1; unclear D gene. The length of the CDR3 is 13 residues. The V end was cut by 0 bases, the J end by 5 bases, with 7 bases between. Germline-derived CDR1 and CDR2 are LNHNV and YYDKDF (reference sequence). CDR3 nucleotides: TGTGCCACCAGCAGAGATTTCGCGACTGAAGCTTTCTTT. Its translation is CATSRDFATEAFF.

The gene calls are TRBV29-1 and TRBJ2-7, with unresolved D. Germline V CDR1 and CDR2: SQVTM, ANQGSEA. Deletions cut 0 bases from V and 0 bases from J, with 9 bases between. There are 14 residues in the CDR3. This CDR3 reads CSVEDWPLSYEQYF. The CDR3 DNA sequence: TGCAGCGTTGAAGATTGGCCTCTCTCCTACGAGCAGTACTTC.

The chain has TRBV9 and TRBJ1-3; D ambiguous. The V end was cut by 4 bases, the J end by 9 bases, with 8 bases between. This CDR3 has 11 residues. Germline CDR1 SGDLS, CDR2 YYNGEE. This CDR3 reads CASSRDTTIYF. DNA of the CDR3: TGTGCCAGCAGCCGTGATACCACCATATATTTT.

With respect to this clone: Within the sample, other DNA sequences also encode this same CDR3. The chain has TRBV7-2 and TRBJ2-1; no clear D. Germline V lookup: CDR1 SGHTA, CDR2 FQGNSA. Deletions cut 3 bases from V and 4 bases from J, with 7 bases between. CDR3 length: 13 amino acids. The CDR3 DNA reads TGTGCCAGCAGCTTTGACTCTTACAATGAGCAGTTCTTC. Its protein is CASSFDSYNEQFF.

J is TRBJ2-2 and V is TRBV6-5, with 13 bases that match TRBD2. The junction had 9 bases not matched to a gene; V was cut back by 2 bases and J by 15 bases. This CDR3 contains 15 residues. Germline values: CDR1 MNHEY, CDR2 SVGAGI. The CDR3 here is CASSYGVTSGGTLFF. CDR3 coding DNA: TGTGCCAGCAGTTACGGCGTGACTAGCGGGGGGACGTTGTTTTTT.

The V gene is TRBV5-1, the J gene TRBJ1-2; 10 nucleotides align to TRBD1. CDR1 SGHRS and CDR2 YFSETQ come from the germline V gene. V shed 4 bases and J 4 bases; nucleotides not matched to a gene: 7. CDR3 length: 15 residues. This chain's CDR3 is CASSLLGQGFYGYTF. DNA for the CDR3: TGCGCCAGCAGCCTGTTGGGACAGGGGTTCTATGGCTACACCTTC.

Points on this clone: The sample has other DNA sequences that encode this CDR3 too. V is TRBV7-3 and J is TRBJ2-3; 9 bases fit TRBD2. Looked up from germline, CDR1 is SGHTA and CDR2 is FQGTGA. CDR3 length equals 14 residues. V lost 5 bases and J lost 1; bases outside the gene matches: 1. The CDR3 sequence is CASSRTSGTDTQYF. As DNA, the CDR3 is TGTGCCAGCAGCCGGACTAGCGGCACAGATACGCAGTATTTT.

The chain carries TRBV19 and TRBJ2-3; 11 nucleotides align to TRBD2. The CDR3 is 15 residues long. Germline CDR1 LNHDA, CDR2 SQIVND (reference sequence). V lost 6 bases and J lost 1; bases outside the gene matches: 3. The CDR3 reads CASSLLAGGTDTQYF. The CDR3, as DNA: TGTGCCAGTAGCCTACTAGCGGGAGGCACAGATACGCAGTATTTT.

The chain joins TRBV2 to TRBJ2-2; possible D gene TRBD1, 6 bases. The germline V gene encodes CDR1 SNHLY and CDR2 FYNNEI. The V gene lost 9 bases and the J gene lost 0 bases, with 11 bases spanning the gap. This CDR3 contains 14 residues. The CDR3 region is CARGQSANTGELFF. In DNA, the CDR3 is TGTGCCAGAGGACAGTCTGCGAACACCGGGGAGCTGTTTTTT.

As regards this clone: This specimen includes other DNA sequences encoding the same CDR3. V is TRBV9 and J is TRBJ2-7, with D perhaps assigned TRBD1 or TRBD2 (5 bases each). The V end lost 1 base, the J end lost 3 bases, and 11 bases lay between the germline ends. The CDR3 is 14 residues long. Germline V lookup: CDR1 SGDLS, CDR2 YYNGEE. In DNA, the CDR3 is TGTGCCAGCAGCGTATTGGCAGGGAGCTACGAGCAGTACTTC. Protein product: CASSVLAGSYEQYF.

CDR3 loop: CASSPSEGGQETQYF. CDR3 coding DNA: TGTGCCAGCTCACCATCGGAAGGCGGACAAGAGACCCAGTACTTC. V and J are TRBV18 and TRBJ2-5; the D is unclear. The CDR3 is 15 amino acids. Trimming took 2 bases from V and 2 from J, leaving 12 bases between them. Germline CDR1 KGHSH, CDR2 LQKENI.

The chain carries TRBV27 and TRBJ2-1; tentatively, D is TRBD2 (5 bases). This CDR3 spans 14 amino acids. V was shortened by 7 bases and J by 3 bases, with 13 bases between the two germline ends. The V gene's germline CDR1 is MNHEY and CDR2 SMNVEV (reference sequence). DNA of the CDR3: TGTGCCAGCAACCGAGGACTTGGCTACAATGAGCAGTTCTTC. This sequence encodes CASNRGLGYNEQFF.

This clone came up once. Other DNA sequences in this specimen translate into the identical CDR3. The rearrangement uses TRBV11-3 and TRBJ2-3; D not certain. Germline lookup yields CDR1 SGHNT and CDR2 YENEEA. Trimming left V 0 bases short and J 0 bases short, with 4 bases between. This CDR3 comprises 14 residues. This CDR3 reads CASSLDRSTDTQYF. CDR3 coding DNA: TGTGCCAGCAGCTTAGATCGTAGCACAGATACGCAGTATTTT.

With regard to this clone: This same CDR3 is encoded by further DNA sequences in the sample. The CDR3: CASRRQINQPQHF. CDR3 sequence (DNA): TGTGCCAGTAGAAGGCAGATCAATCAGCCCCAGCATTTT. This rearrangement joins TRBV19 to TRBJ1-5, with D hard to call. CDR3 length: 13 residues. V was clipped by 6 bases and J by 3 bases, with 9 bases between them. The V gene's germline CDR1 is LNHDA and CDR2 SQIVND (reference sequence).

This chain links TRBV5-4 with TRBJ2-5; D might be TRBD2 (6 bases). The germline V gene encodes CDR1 SGHNT and CDR2 YYREEE (reference sequence). V gave up 3 bases and J gave up 7 bases, with 10 bases separating them. The length of the CDR3 is 12 residues. CDR3 in amino acids: CASSSGLRTQYF. In DNA form, the CDR3 reads TGTGCCAGCAGCTCGGGACTTCGGACCCAGTACTTC.

The J gene is TRBJ2-7, the V gene TRBV28, with TRBD2 as a possible D gene (5 bases). The V end lost 2 bases, the J end lost 3 bases, and 11 bases lay between the germline ends. Germline V gene lookup returns CDR1 MDHEN and CDR2 SYDVKM. The CDR3 is 14 residues long. The CDR3 protein is CASSLLGGYYEQYF. The CDR3 DNA reads TGTGCCAGCAGTTTACTAGGAGGATACTACGAGCAGTACTTC.

This rearrangement joins TRBV10-3 to TRBJ2-1, with TRBD2 as a possible D gene (11 bases). Germline CDR1 and CDR2: ENHRY and SYGVKD. The CDR3 spans 21 residues. The V gene lost 4 bases and the J gene lost 2 bases, with 30 bases spanning the gap. CDR3 residues: CAISGQGQGRIAGGPYNEQFF. In DNA, the CDR3 is TGTGCCATCAGTGGCCAGGGACAGGGGCGAATAGCGGGAGGGCCCTACAATGAGCAGTTCTTC.

V and J are TRBV14 and TRBJ2-5; TRBD1 matches 9 bases. Per germline, CDR1 SGHDN and CDR2 FVKESK. This CDR3 is 13 amino acids long. V shed 8 bases, J shed 7 bases, and the junction held 8 bases outside the gene matches. The CDR3 nucleotides read TGTGCCAGCTCGGGACAGGGTCTATGGACCCAGTACTTC. Protein product: CASSGQGLWTQYF.

This chain joins TRBV11-2 and TRBJ2-1, with D hard to call. Germline V gives CDR1 SGHAT, CDR2 FQNNGV. The CDR3 runs to 12 residues. With 0 bases removed from V and 9 bases from J, the gap between germline ends came to 6 bases. CDR3 coding DNA: TGTGCCAGCAGCTTAGATCTGGCTGAGCAGTTCTTC. Translating gives CASSLDLAEQFF.

The genes are TRBV18 and TRBJ1-1; D unresolved. The CDR3 has 14 residues. Looked up from germline, CDR1 is KGHSH and CDR2 is LQKENI. V was pared by 1 base and J by 5 bases, with 11 bases between. CDR3 in amino acids: CASSPLGIGTEAFF. The DNA for the CDR3 is TGTGCCAGCTCACCACTAGGGATTGGAACTGAAGCTTTCTTT.

The rearrangement links TRBV7-2 to TRBJ1-2; TRBD1 is a possible D gene (5 bases). In germline, CDR1 is SGHTA, CDR2 FQGNSA. This CDR3 contains 15 residues. V lost 5 bases and J lost 4, with 17 bases in between. CDR3 in amino acids: CASSERHGAPYGYTF. As DNA, the CDR3 is TGTGCCAGCAGCGAAAGGCACGGGGCTCCCTATGGCTACACCTTC. Variable domain in full (rest from reference TRBV7-2 and TRBJ1-2): GAGVSQSPSNKVTEKGKDVELRCDPISGHTALYWYRQSLGQGLEFLIYFQGNSAPDKSGLPSDRFSAERTGGSVSTLTIQRTQQEDSAVYLCASSERHGAPYGYTFGSGTRLTVV.

This sequence joins TRBV5-1 and TRBJ2-7; D is unclear. Trimming cost V 7 bases and J 2 bases, with 16 bases left between them. CDR3 length equals 14 residues. Germline CDR1 and CDR2: SGHRS and YFSETQ. Here the CDR3 reads CASRPGGGTYEQYF. The CDR3 bases are TGCGCCAGCCGGCCGGGCGGCGGTACCTACGAGCAGTACTTC.

The chain combines TRBV10-3 with TRBJ2-2; the D gene could be TRBD1 or TRBD2 (5 bases each). V was trimmed by 3 bases and J by 4 bases, leaving 15 bases between them. Germline values: CDR1 ENHRY, CDR2 SYGVKD. The CDR3 is 16 residues long. The CDR3 is CAISDPPGTGTGELFF. In DNA form, the CDR3 reads TGTGCCATCAGTGATCCTCCGGGGACGGGCACCGGGGAGCTGTTTTTT.

This sequence joins TRBV5-1 and TRBJ2-7; unclear D gene. The CDR3 covers 16 residues. Germline V gives CDR1 SGHRS, CDR2 YFSETQ. V was cut by 1 base and J by 6 bases, with 20 bases left in between. CDR3 region: CASSLNSLALGSEQYF. Here the CDR3 DNA reads TGCGCCAGCAGCTTGAATTCCCTGGCACTTGGGTCCGAGCAGTACTTC.

On this clone: One end of the junction does not line up with germline, which may come from a read error. This chain links TRBV28 with TRBJ1-5, with a possible D match to TRBD1 (5 bases). Germline values: CDR1 MDHEN, CDR2 SYDVKM. CDR3 length equals 12 residues. The CDR3, as DNA: TGTGCCAGCAGTTTAGCACGGGGCAGGAAGGATTTT. Protein sequence: CASSLARGRKDF.

On this clone itself: Different DNA sequences within this sample yield the same CDR3. The chain joins TRBV7-9 to TRBJ2-3; 10 bases are a match to TRBD1. The CDR3 covers 16 residues. The J segment lost 3 bases and the V segment lost 1 base, leaving 4 bases of the junction unmatched. Germline values: CDR1 SEHNR, CDR2 FQNEAQ (reference sequence). The chain's CDR3 is CASSLGRTGGTDTQYF. CDR3 coding DNA: TGTGCCAGCAGCTTAGGACGGACAGGGGGAACAGATACGCAGTATTTT.